This T cell receptor (beta chain) was identified during a study of blood T cell repertoires in COVID-19. Self-reported history from a screening survey and questionnaire set each donor's cohort. Two consecutive negative NP/OP PCR tests, clearance, or resolved symptoms defined Cohort 3 recovery. The germline V gene encodes CDR1 LNHDA and CDR2 SQIVND (reference sequence). The CDR3 sequence is 15 residues long. V trimming: 7 bases; J trimming: 6 bases; junction bases outside the gene matches: 12. TCRdb keeps only in-frame clones here, not all; method: immunoSEQ multiplex PCR. This table holds about 180,000 clones, roughly 83% found once.

The receptor was isolated from a woman aged 25 to 39 who had recovered from COVID-19. The specimen sequenced was PBMCs or T cells enriched from blood (not recorded which). The chain has TRBV19 and TRBJ2-3, with 8 bases fitting TRBD1. As DNA, the CDR3 is TGTGCCAGTACCCAAGACAGGGGTTTAACGGATACGCAGTATTTT. It translates to CASTQDRGLTDTQYF.